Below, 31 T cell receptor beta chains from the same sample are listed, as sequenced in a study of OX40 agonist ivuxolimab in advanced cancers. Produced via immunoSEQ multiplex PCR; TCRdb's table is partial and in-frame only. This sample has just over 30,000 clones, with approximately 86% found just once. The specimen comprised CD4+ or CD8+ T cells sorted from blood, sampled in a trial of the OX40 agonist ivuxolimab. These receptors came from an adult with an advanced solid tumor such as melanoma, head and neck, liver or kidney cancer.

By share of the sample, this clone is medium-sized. The CDR3 loop is CSVRGRSYNEQFF. As DNA, the CDR3 is TGCAGCGTCAGGGGGAGATCCTACAATGAGCAGTTCTTC. V gene TRBV29-1 combines with J gene TRBJ2-1; 7 bases are shared with TRBD1. In germline, CDR1 is SQVTM, CDR2 ANQGSEA. The CDR3 extends over 13 amino acids. Trimming removed 6 bases from V and 1 base from J; junction bases left unmatched: 3.

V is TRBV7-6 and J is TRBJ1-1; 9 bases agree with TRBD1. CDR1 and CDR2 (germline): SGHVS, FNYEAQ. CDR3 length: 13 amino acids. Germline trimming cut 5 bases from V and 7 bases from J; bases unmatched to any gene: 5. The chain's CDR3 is CASSLTGGGEAFF. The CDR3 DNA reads TGTGCCAGCAGCCTGACAGGGGGAGGTGAAGCTTTCTTT.

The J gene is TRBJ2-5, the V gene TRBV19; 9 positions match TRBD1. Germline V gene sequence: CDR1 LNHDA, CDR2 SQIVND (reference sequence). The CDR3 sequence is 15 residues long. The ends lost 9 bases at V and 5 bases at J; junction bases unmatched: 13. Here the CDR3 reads CASSNRDRVGETQYF. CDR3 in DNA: TGTGCCAGCTCTAACCGGGACAGGGTAGGGGAGACCCAGTACTTC.

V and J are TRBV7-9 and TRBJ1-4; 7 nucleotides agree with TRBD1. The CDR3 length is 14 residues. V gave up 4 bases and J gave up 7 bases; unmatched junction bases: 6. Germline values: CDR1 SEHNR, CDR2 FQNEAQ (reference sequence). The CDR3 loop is CASSSDRSPEKLFF. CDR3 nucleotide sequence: TGTGCCAGCAGCTCGGACAGGTCTCCTGAAAAACTGTTTTTT.

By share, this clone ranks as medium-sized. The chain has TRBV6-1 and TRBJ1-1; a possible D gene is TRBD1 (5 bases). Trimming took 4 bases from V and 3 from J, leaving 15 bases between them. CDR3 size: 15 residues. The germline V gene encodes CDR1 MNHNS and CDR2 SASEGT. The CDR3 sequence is CASSALEWGDTEAFF. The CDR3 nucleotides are TGTGCCAGCAGTGCCTTAGAATGGGGGGACACTGAAGCTTTCTTT.

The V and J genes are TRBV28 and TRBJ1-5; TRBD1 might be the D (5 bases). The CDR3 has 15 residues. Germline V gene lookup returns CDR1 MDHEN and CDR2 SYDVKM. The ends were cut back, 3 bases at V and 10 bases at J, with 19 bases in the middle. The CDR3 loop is CASSFEQGVLFPQHF. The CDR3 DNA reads TGTGCCAGCAGTTTCGAGCAAGGGGTCCTCTTTCCCCAGCATTTT.

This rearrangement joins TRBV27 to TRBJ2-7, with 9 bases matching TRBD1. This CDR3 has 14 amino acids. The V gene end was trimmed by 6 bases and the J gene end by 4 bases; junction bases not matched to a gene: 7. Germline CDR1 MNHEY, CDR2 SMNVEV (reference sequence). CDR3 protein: CASSPTGTGYEQYF. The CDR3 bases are TGTGCCAGCAGCCCCACCGGGACAGGGTACGAGCAGTACTTC.

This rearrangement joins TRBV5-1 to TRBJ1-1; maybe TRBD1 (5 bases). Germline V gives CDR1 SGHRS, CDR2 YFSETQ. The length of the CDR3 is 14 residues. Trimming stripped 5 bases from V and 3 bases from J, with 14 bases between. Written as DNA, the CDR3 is TGCGCCAGCAGTTCGGGCAAAGGGGACACTGAAGCTTTCTTT. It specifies CASSSGKGDTEAFF.

The CDR3 nucleotides are TGTGCCAGCAGCTCCGGGGGCGGGTGGAAGCAGTACTTC. This sequence encodes CASSSGGGWKQYF. The chain couples TRBV13 to TRBJ2-7; possibly TRBD1 or TRBD2 for D (6 bases each). Trimming pared 4 bases from V and 8 bases from J, leaving 15 bases between. This CDR3 region has 13 residues. Germline values: CDR1 PRHDT, CDR2 FYEKMQ (reference sequence). Filled out from reference TRBV13 and TRBJ2-7, the complete variable domain reads AAGVIQSPRHLIKEKRETATLKCYPIPRHDTVYWYQQGPGQDPQFLISFYEKMQSDKGSIPDRFSAQQFSDYHSELNMSSLELGDSALYFCASSSGGGWKQYFGPGTRLTVT.

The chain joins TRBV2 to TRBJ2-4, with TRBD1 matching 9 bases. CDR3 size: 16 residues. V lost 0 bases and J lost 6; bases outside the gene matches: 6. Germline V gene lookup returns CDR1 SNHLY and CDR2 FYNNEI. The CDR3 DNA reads TGTGCCAGCAGTGAAGCACGGACAGGGGCGGGAAACATTCAGTACTTC. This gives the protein CASSEARTGAGNIQYF.

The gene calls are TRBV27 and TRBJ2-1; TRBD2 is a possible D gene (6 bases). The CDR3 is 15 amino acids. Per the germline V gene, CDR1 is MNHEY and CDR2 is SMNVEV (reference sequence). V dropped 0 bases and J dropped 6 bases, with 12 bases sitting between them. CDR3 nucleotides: TGTGCCAGCAGTTTATCTAGCGGAAGATTCAATGAGCAGTTCTTC. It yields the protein CASSLSSGRFNEQFF.

The CDR3 protein is CASSFPGLGNTIYF. The CDR3 bases are TGTGCCAGCAGCTTCCCGGGACTCGGAAACACCATATATTTT. The chain combines TRBV11-2 with TRBJ1-3; tentative D call: TRBD1 (5 bases). The CDR3 totals 14 residues. V was cut by 3 bases and J by 4 bases, with 10 bases left in between. The germline CDR1 and CDR2 sequences are SGHAT and FQNNGV.

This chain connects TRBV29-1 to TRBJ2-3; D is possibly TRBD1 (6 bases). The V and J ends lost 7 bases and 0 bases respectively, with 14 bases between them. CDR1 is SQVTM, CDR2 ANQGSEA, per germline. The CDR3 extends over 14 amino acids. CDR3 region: CSAATGLSTDTQYF. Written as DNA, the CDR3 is TGCAGCGCAGCGACAGGACTTAGCACAGATACGCAGTATTTT.

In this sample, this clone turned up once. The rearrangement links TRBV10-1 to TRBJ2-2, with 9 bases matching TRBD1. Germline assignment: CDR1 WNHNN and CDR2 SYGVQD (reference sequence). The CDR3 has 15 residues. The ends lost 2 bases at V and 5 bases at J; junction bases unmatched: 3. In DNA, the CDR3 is TGCGCCAGCAGTGAGAGGGGACAGGGTACCGGGGAGCTGTTTTTT. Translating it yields CASSERGQGTGELFF.

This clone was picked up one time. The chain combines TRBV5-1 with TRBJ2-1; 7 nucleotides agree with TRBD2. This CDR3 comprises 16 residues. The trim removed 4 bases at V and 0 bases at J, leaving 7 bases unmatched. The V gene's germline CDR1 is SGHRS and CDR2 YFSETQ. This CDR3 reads CASSPGGPSSYNEQFF. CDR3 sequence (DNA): TGCGCCAGCAGCCCGGGAGGCCCGAGCTCCTACAATGAGCAGTTCTTC. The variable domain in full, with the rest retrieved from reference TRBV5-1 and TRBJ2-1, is KAGVTQTPRYLIKTRGQQVTLSCSPISGHRSVSWYQQTPGQGLQFLFEYFSETQRNKGNFPGRFSGRQFSNSRSEMNVSTLELGDSALYLCASSPGGPSSYNEQFFGPGTRLTVL.

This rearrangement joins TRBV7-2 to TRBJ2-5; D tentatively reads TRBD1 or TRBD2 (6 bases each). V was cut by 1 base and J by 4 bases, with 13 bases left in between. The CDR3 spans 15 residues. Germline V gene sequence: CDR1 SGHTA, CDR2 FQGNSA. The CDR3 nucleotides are TGTGCCAGCAGCTTAGAGGGGGGTCCGGGAGAGACCCAGTACTTC. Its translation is CASSLEGGPGETQYF.

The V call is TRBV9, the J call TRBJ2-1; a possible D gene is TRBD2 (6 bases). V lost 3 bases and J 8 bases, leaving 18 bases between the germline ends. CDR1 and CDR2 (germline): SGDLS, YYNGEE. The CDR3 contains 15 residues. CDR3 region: CASSDGDLPSHEQFF. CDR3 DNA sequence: TGTGCCAGCAGCGACGGGGACTTACCCTCCCATGAGCAGTTCTTC.

The CDR3 here is CASSEGRDSTFLTQYF. The CDR3 DNA is TGTGCCAGCAGCGAAGGTCGGGACAGCACTTTCTTGACCCAGTACTTC. The V call is TRBV5-5, the J call TRBJ2-5; 7 nucleotides line up with TRBD1. J gave up 7 bases and V 4 bases, and 16 bases lay outside the gene matches. Germline values: CDR1 SGHKS, CDR2 YYEKEE (reference sequence). The CDR3 spans 16 residues. The variable domain in full, with the rest retrieved from reference TRBV5-5 and TRBJ2-5, is DAGVTQSPTHLIKTRGQQVTLRCSPISGHKSVSWYQQVLGQGPQFIFQYYEKEERGRGNFPDRFSARQFPNYSSELNVNALLLGDSALYLCASSEGRDSTFLTQYFGPGTRLLVL.

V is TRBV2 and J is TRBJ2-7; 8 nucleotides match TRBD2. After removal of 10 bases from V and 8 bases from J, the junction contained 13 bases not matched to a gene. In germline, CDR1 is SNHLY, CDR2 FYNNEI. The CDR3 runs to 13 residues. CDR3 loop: CAILAGPVGKQYF. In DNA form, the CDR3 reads TGTGCCATCTTAGCGGGGCCTGTAGGAAAGCAGTACTTC.

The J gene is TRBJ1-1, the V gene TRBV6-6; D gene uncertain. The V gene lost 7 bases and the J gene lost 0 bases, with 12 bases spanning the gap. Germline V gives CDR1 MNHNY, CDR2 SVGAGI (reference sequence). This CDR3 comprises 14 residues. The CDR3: CASTMAGMNTEAFF. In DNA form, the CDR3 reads TGTGCCAGCACCATGGCAGGCATGAACACTGAAGCTTTCTTT.

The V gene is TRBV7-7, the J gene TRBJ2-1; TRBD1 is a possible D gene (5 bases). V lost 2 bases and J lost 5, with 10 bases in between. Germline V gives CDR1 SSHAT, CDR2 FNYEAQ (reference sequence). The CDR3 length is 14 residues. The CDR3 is CASSLRQMDNEQFF. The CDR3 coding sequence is TGTGCCAGCAGCTTAAGACAGATGGACAATGAGCAGTTCTTC. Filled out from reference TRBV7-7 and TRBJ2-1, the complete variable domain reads GAGVSQSPRYKVTKRGQDVTLRCDPISSHATLYWYQQALGQGPEFLTYFNYEAQPDKSGLPSDRFSAERPEGSISTLTIQRTEQRDSAMYRCASSLRQMDNEQFFGPGTRLTVL.

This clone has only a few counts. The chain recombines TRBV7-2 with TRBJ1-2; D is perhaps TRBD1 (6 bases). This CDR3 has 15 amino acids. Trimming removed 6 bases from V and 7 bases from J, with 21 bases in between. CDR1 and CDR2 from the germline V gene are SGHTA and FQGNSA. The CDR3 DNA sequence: TGTGCCAGCAGTCCGGACGCCCGTGGGGGCCTTGGCTACACCTTC. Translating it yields CASSPDARGGLGYTF.

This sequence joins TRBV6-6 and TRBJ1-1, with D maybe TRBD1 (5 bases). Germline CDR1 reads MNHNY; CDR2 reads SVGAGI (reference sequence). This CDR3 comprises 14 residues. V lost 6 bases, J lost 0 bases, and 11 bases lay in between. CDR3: CASRQQVMNTEAFF. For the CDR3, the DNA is TGTGCCAGCAGACAACAGGTCATGAACACTGAAGCTTTCTTT.

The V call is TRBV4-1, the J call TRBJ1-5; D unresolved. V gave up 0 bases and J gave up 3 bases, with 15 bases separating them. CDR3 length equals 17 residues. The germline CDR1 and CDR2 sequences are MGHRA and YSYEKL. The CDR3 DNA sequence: TGCGCCAGCAGCCAAGATGTCGGAGGACGGATCAATCAGCCCCAGCATTTT. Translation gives CASSQDVGGRINQPQHF.

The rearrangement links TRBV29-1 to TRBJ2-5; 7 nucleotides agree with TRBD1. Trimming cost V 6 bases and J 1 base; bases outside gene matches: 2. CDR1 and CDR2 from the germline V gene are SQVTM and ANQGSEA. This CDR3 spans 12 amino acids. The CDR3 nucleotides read TGCAGCGTGAGGACAGGCCAAGAGACCCAGTACTTC. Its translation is CSVRTGQETQYF.

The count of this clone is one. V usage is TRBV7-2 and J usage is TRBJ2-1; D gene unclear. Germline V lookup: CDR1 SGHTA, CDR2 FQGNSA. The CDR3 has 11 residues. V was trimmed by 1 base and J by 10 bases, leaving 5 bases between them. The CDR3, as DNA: TGTGCCAGCAGCTTAGGAACGGAGCAGTTCTTC. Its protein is CASSLGTEQFF.

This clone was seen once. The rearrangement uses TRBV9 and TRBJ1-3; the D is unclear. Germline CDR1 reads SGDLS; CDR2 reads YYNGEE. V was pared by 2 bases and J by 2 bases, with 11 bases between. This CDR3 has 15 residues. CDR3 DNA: TGTGCCAGCAGCGTGTTCGGTACTCCTGGAAACACCATATATTTT. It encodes CASSVFGTPGNTIYF.

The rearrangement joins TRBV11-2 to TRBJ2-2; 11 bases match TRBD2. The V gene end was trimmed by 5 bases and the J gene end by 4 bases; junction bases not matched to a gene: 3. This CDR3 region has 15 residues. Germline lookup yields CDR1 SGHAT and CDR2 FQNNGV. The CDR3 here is CASSHLAGGTGELFF. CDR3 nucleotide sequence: TGTGCCAGCAGCCACCTAGCGGGAGGCACCGGGGAGCTGTTTTTT.

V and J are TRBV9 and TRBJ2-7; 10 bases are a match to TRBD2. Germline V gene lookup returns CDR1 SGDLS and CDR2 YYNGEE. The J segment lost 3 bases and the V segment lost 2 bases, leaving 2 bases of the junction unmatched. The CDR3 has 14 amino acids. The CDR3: CASSVGTSDYEQYF. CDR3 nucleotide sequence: TGTGCCAGCAGCGTTGGGACTAGCGACTACGAGCAGTACTTC.

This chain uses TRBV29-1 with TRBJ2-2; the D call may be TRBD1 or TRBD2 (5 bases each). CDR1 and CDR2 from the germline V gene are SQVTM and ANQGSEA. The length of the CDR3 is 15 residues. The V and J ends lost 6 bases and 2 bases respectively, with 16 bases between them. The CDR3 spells CSVGTSTLNTGELFF. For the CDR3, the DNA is TGCAGCGTAGGGACGTCGACACTCAACACCGGGGAGCTGTTTTTT.

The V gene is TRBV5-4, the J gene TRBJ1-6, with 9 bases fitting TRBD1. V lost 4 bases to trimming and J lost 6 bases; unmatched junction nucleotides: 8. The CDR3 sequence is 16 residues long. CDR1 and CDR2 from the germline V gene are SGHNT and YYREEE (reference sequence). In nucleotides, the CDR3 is TGTGCCAGCAGCCCGGGACAGGGTGTTATTAATTCACCCCTCCACTTT. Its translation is CASSPGQGVINSPLHF. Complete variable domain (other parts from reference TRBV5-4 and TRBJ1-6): ETGVTQSPTHLIKTRGQQVTLRCSSQSGHNTVSWYQQALGQGPQFIFQYYREEENGRGNFPPRFSGLQFPNYSSELNVNALELDDSALYLCASSPGQGVINSPLHFGNGTRLTVT.